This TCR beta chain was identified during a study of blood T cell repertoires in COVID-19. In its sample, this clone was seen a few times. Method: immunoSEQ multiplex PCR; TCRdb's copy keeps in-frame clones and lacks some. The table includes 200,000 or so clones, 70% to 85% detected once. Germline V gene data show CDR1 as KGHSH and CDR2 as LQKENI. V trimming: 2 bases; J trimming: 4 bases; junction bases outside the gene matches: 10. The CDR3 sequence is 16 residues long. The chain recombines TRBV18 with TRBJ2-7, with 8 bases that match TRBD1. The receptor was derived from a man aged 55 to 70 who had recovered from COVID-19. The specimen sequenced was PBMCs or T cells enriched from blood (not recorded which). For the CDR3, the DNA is TGTGCCAGCTCACCAGTCGGACAGGGATCCTTTTACGAGCAGTACTTC. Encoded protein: CASSPVGQGSFYEQYF.